Listed below are T cell receptor beta chains from one sample, sequenced in a study of cytomegalovirus exposure and HLA in healthy donors. Repertoires were generated with immunoSEQ multiplex PCR, while TCRdb's copy carries only in-frame clones and drops some. Of about 42,000 clones in the sample, roughly half were seen once. Sample: PBMCs. Source of these receptors: a human donor in good health. Each CDR3 is given with its conserved first and last residue. The D gene is left open where the match is weak. Some rows mark clone size as missing; the rest say once, few, many or name a class of expanded clone.

>TRBV4-3|TRBJ2-1|TRBD1|NA
TGCGCCAGCAGCCCGGTCGGGACAGGAGGGGGCAATGAGCAGTTCTTC
CASSPVGTGGGNEQFF
>TRBV4-2|TRBJ2-3|TRBD2|NA
TGTGCCAGCAGCCAAGAGCTAGCGGGGCACACAGATACGCAGTATTTT
CASSQELAGHTDTQYF
>TRBV19|TRBJ1-1|TRBD1|few
TGTGCCAGTAGCAACTCCAGGGGGCGCACTGAAGCTTTCTTT
CASSNSRGRTEAFF
>TRBV19|TRBJ1-4|TRBD1|NA
TGTGCCAGTAGGCGACAGGGAGTTAATGAAAAACTGTTTTTT
CASRRQGVNEKLFF
>TRBV7-2|TRBJ1-1|NA|few
TGTGCCAGCAGCTTAGAATTTGGGGCCCCCAACACTGAAGCTTTCTTT
CASSLEFGAPNTEAFF
>TRBV7-2|TRBJ1-5|TRBD1|NA
TGTGCCAGCAGCTTGGGACAGGCCAATAGCAATCAGCCCCAGCATTTT
CASSLGQANSNQPQHF
>TRBV7-2|TRBJ1-1|NA|few
TGTGCCAGCAGCTTAGTGGACAGGAACACTGAAGCTTTCTTT
CASSLVDRNTEAFF
>TRBV7-3|TRBJ2-5|NA|NA
TGTGCCAGCAGCTTCTCGGAGGGGGAGACCCAGTACTTC
CASSFSEGETQYF
>TRBV6-4|TRBJ2-3|TRBD2|NA
TGTGCCAGCAATTATCTAGCGGGAGGGCCGTGGGATACGCAGTATTTT
CASNYLAGGPWDTQYF
>TRBV5-6|TRBJ2-3|NA|NA
TGTGCCAGCACCGTCGGAGATACGCAGTATTTT
CASTVGDTQYF
>TRBV19|TRBJ1-4|NA|once
TGTGCCAGTACCGATGGCAGGTACACAACTAATGAAAAACTGTTTTTT
CASTDGRYTTNEKLFF
>TRBV10-3|TRBJ1-2|NA|few
TGTGCCATCAGTGAGGTCCTAGGGGACTATGGCTACACCTTC
CAISEVLGDYGYTF
>TRBV10-3|TRBJ2-1|NA|few
TGTGCCATCAGTGAGCCGGGAACCGGCCCCTACAATGAGCAGTTCTTC
CAISEPGTGPYNEQFF
>TRBV5-4|TRBJ2-4|TRBD2|NA
TGTGCCAGCAGCCGAATTAGCGGGAGTCTGGCCAAAAACATTCAGTACTTC
CASSRISGSLAKNIQYF
>TRBV6-4|TRBJ2-3|TRBD2|NA
TGTGCCAGCAGTGGCGGGGGGGCCACAGATACGCAGTATTTT
CASSGGGATDTQYF
>TRBV7-9|TRBJ2-7|NA|few
TGTGCCAGCAGCTTAGTCACCTACGAGCAGTACTTC
CASSLVTYEQYF
>TRBV7-2|TRBJ2-7|TRBD2|few
TGTGCCAGCAGCTCTGGACGTAGCGGGGGGGCTCACGAGCAGTACTTC
CASSSGRSGGAHEQYF
>TRBV5-6|TRBJ2-3|NA|NA
TGTGCCAGCAGCTTCCCGACAGATACGCAGTATTTT
CASSFPTDTQYF
>TRBV9|TRBJ2-5|TRBD2|NA
TGTGCCAGCAGCCTCACTAGCGGTCAGGTCGTAGAGACCCAGTACTTC
CASSLTSGQVVETQYF
>TRBV14|TRBJ2-5|NA|NA
TGTGCCAGCAGCCATTCCTCGACCCAGTACTTC
CASSHSSTQYF
>TRBV5-4|TRBJ1-4|NA|few
TGTGCCAGCAGCTTGGAGGGAGGGCCTGGTGAAAAACTGTTTTTT
CASSLEGGPGEKLFF
>TRBV19|TRBJ1-6|TRBD1|once
TGTGCCAGTAGGAGACAGGGATTATATAATTCACCCCTCCACTTT
CASRRQGLYNSPLHF
>TRBV9|TRBJ1-4|NA|once
TGTGCCAGCAGCGTAGGGCTACAGGGCTTCAGAGAAAAACTGTTTTTT
CASSVGLQGFREKLFF
>TRBV2|TRBJ1-2|NA|NA
TGTGCCAGCAGTGAGAGGGTTGGCTACACCTTC
CASSERVGYTF
>TRBV18|TRBJ1-5|TRBD1|NA
TGTGCCAGCTCACCAGGGGCAGGGGGCGCTTTCAATCAGCCCCAGCATTTT
CASSPGAGGAFNQPQHF
>TRBV5-8|TRBJ1-2|NA|NA
TGTGCCAGCAGCTTGTCTCCGTTCCCGAACTATGGCTACACCTTC
CASSLSPFPNYGYTF
>TRBV28|TRBJ2-2|NA|NA
TGTGCCACCAACCCACCTAGCGGGGAGCTGTTTTTT
CATNPPSGELFF
>TRBV13|TRBJ2-5|TRBD2|few
TGTGCCAGCAGCTTAGGACCCCTTGCACCCCTAGCGGGGCCCCAAGAGACCCAGTACTTC
CASSLGPLAPLAGPQETQYF
>TRBV29-1|TRBJ1-6|TRBD1|NA
TGCAGCGCCCAGCTCCGGACAGGAGATTCACCCCTCCACTTT
CSAQLRTGDSPLHF
>TRBV13|TRBJ2-3|NA|NA
TGTGCCAGCACCAAAGGGGGGGGCGTACTCACAGATACGCAGTATTTT
CASTKGGGVLTDTQYF
>TRBV12-5|TRBJ2-3|TRBD2|NA
TGTGCTAGTGGTTTGAAACAAACGACTAGCGGGAAAACAGATACGCAGTATTTT
CASGLKQTTSGKTDTQYF
>TRBV6-5|TRBJ1-5|TRBD1|NA
TGTGCCAGCAGACCGACAGGGGACGGGAGTCAGCCCCAGCATTTT
CASRPTGDGSQPQHF
>TRBV5-6|TRBJ2-2|TRBD2|NA
TGTGCCAGCAGGCTAGCGGGGGCCACCAACACCGGGGAGCTGTTTTTT
CASRLAGATNTGELFF
>TRBV14|TRBJ2-5|TRBD1|NA
TGTGCCAGCAGCTTAACAGGGGGCCAGACCCAGTACTTC
CASSLTGGQTQYF
>TRBV9|TRBJ1-3|NA|once
TGTGCCAGCAGCGATCCGGGGAAGAGAAACACCATATATTTT
CASSDPGKRNTIYF
>TRBV4-2|TRBJ2-1|NA|few
TGTGCCAGCCAGCCGGGGTGGGATGAGGGTTATAAGCAGTTCTTC
CASQPGWDEGYKQFF